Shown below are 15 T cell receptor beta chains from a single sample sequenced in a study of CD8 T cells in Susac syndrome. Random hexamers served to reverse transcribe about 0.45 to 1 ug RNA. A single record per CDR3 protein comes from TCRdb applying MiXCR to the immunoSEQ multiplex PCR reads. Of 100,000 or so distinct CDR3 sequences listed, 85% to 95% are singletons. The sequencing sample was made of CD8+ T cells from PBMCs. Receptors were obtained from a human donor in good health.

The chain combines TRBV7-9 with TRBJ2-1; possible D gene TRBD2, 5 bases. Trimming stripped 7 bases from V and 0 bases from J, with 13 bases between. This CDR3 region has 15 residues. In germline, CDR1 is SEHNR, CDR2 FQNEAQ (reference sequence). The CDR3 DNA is TGTGCCAGCACCACCGGGATGAGCTCCTACAATGAGCAGTTCTTC. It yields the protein CASTTGMSSYNEQFF.

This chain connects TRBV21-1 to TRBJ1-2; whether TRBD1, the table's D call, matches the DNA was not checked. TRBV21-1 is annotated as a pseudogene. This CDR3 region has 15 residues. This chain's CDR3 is CASSAEGDRVGGYTF. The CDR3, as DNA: TGTGCCAGCAGCGCCGAGGGAGACAGGGTCGGCGGCTACACCTTC.

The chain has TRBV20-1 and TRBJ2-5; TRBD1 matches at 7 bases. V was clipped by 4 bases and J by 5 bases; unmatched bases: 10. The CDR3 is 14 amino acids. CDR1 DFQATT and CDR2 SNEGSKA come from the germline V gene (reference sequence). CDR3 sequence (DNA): TGCAGTGCTAACCGACAGGGTGGTAGGGAGACCCAGTACTTC. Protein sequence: CSANRQGGRETQYF.

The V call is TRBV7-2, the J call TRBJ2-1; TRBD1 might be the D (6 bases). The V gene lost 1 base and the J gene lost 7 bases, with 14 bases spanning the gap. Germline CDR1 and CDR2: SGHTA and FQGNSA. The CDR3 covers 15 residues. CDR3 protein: CASSLDPGALNEQFF. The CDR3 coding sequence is TGTGCCAGCAGCTTAGATCCAGGGGCCCTTAATGAGCAGTTCTTC.

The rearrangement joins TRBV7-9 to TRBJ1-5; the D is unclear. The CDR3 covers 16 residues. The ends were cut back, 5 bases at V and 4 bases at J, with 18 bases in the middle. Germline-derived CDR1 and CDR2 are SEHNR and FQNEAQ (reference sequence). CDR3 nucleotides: TGTGCCAGCAGCCCCCTCCCAAGCGAAGTGAATCAGCCCCAGCATTTT. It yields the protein CASSPLPSEVNQPQHF. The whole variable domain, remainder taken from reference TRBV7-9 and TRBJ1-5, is DTGVSQNPRHKITKRGQNVTFRCDPISEHNRLYWYRQTLGQGPEFLTYFQNEAQLEKSRLLSDRFSAERPKGSFSTLEIQRTEQGDSAMYLCASSPLPSEVNQPQHFGDGTRLSIL.

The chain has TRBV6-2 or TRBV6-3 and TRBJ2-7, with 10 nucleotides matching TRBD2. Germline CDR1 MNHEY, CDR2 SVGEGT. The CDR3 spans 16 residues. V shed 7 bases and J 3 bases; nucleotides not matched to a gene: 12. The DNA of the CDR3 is TGTGCCAGCAATGGAGAGGAAACTAGCGGGATCTACGAGCAGTACTTC. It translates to CASNGEETSGIYEQYF.

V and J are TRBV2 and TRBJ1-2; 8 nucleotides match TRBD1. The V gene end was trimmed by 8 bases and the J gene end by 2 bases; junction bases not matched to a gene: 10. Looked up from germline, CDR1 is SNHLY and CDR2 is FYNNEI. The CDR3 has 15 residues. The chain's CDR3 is CASGDRQGSNYGYTF. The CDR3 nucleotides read TGTGCCAGCGGGGATAGACAGGGGTCGAACTATGGCTACACCTTC.

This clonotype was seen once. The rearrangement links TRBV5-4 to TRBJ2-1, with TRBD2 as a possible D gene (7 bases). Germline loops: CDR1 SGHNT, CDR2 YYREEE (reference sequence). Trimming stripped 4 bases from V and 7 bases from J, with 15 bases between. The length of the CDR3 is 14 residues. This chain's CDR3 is CASSQGLAENEQFF. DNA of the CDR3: TGTGCCAGCAGCCAGGGGCTAGCGGAAAATGAGCAGTTCTTC. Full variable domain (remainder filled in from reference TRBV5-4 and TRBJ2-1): ETGVTQSPTHLIKTRGQQVTLRCSSQSGHNTVSWYQQALGQGPQFIFQYYREEENGRGNFPPRFSGLQFPNYSSELNVNALELDDSALYLCASSQGLAENEQFFGPGTRLTVL.

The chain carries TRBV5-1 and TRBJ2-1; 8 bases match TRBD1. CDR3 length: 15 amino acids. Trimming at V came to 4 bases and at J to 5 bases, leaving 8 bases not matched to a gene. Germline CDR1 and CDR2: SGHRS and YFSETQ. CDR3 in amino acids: CASSPSGGLNNEQFF. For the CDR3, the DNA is TGCGCCAGCAGCCCCTCAGGGGGCCTCAACAATGAGCAGTTCTTC. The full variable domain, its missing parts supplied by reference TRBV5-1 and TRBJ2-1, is KAGVTQTPRYLIKTRGQQVTLSCSPISGHRSVSWYQQTPGQGLQFLFEYFSETQRNKGNFPGRFSGRQFSNSRSEMNVSTLELGDSALYLCASSPSGGLNNEQFFGPGTRLTVL.

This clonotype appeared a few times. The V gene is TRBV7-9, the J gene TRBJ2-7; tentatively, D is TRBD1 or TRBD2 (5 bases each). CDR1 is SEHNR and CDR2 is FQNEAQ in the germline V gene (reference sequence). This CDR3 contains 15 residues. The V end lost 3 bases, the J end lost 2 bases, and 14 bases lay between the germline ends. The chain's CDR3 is CASSFFGDGTYEQYF. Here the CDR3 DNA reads TGTGCCAGCAGCTTTTTCGGGGACGGTACCTACGAGCAGTACTTC.

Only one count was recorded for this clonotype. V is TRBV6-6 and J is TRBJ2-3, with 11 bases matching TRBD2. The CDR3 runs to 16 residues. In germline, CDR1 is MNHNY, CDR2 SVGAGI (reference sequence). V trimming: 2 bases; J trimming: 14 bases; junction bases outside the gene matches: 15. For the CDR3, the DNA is TGTGCCAGCAGTTACCTAGCGGGAGGTTCATCCTACGCGACGTATTTT. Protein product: CASSYLAGGSSYATYF.

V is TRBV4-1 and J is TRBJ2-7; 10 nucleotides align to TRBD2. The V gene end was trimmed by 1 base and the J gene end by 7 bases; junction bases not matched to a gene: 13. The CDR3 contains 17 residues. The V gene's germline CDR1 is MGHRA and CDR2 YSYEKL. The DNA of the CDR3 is TGCGCCAGCAGCCAAGGGGCGGGAAGCGGGGGGGGAGGAGAGCAGTACTTC. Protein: CASSQGAGSGGGGEQYF.

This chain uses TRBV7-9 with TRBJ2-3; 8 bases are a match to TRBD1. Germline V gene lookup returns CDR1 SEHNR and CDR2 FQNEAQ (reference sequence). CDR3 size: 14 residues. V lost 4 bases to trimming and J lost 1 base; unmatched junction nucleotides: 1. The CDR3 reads CASSWGQGTDTQYF. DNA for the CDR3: TGTGCCAGCAGCTGGGGACAGGGCACAGATACGCAGTATTTT.

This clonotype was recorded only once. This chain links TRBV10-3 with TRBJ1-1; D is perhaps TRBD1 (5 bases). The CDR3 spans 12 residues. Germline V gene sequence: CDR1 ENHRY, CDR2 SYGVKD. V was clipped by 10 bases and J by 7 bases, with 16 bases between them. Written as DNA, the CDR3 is TGTGCCAGCGGAACAGGTGGCAGTGAAGCTTTCTTT. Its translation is CASGTGGSEAFF.

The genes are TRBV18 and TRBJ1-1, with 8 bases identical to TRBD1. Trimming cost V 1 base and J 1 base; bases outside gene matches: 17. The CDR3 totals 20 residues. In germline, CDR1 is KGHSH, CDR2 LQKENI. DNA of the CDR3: TGTGCCAGCTCACCACGGGTCGGGGACAGGTCTGAATTTGGGAACACTGAAGCTTTCTTT. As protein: CASSPRVGDRSEFGNTEAFF.